These 32 T cell receptor beta chains were all obtained from the same sample, sequenced in a study of cytomegalovirus exposure and HLA in healthy donors. It was with 60 Vbeta and 13 Jbeta primers that the PCR ran. Some clones are missing from TCRdb's copy, which holds only in-frame ones; the method was immunoSEQ multiplex PCR. The top ten clones hold about 1% of a sample with under 200,000 clones, 80% to 85% of them seen once. Source material: PBMCs. The receptors originated from a man aged 30 to 39 in good health and CMV-seronegative.

V is TRBV10-2 and J is TRBJ1-6; 9 bases fit TRBD1. The V and J ends lost 4 bases and 8 bases, in that order; junction bases with no gene match: 6. Germline CDR1 WSHSY, CDR2 SAAADI. CDR3 length equals 15 residues. CDR3 residues: CASSVRGQGDSPLHF. CDR3 in DNA: TGCGCCAGCAGTGTTAGGGGACAGGGTGATTCACCCCTCCACTTT.

V gene TRBV7-8 combines with J gene TRBJ2-5; no reliable D call. Germline V lookup: CDR1 SGHVS, CDR2 FQNEAQ. Trimming cost V 2 bases and J 1 base, with 11 bases left between them. The CDR3 totals 15 residues. The CDR3 here is CASSLTTPPQETQYF. In nucleotides, the CDR3 is TGTGCCAGCAGCTTAACCACACCCCCCCAAGAGACCCAGTACTTC.

The chain employs TRBV5-1 and TRBJ1-2; 9 bases are a match to TRBD1. CDR1 is SGHRS, CDR2 YFSETQ, per germline. The ends lost 1 base at V and 6 bases at J; junction bases unmatched: 10. The length of the CDR3 is 16 residues. CDR3 residues: CASSLSLGTGKNGYTF. The CDR3 coding sequence is TGCGCCAGCAGCTTGTCCTTAGGGACAGGGAAAAATGGCTACACCTTC.

This chain joins TRBV19 and TRBJ1-5; 10 nucleotides agree with TRBD1. CDR3 size: 16 residues. Germline CDR1 LNHDA, CDR2 SQIVND (reference sequence). Unmatched junction bases numbered 8, after V lost 7 bases and J lost 2 bases. Here the CDR3 reads CASKTGTGVGNQPQHF. CDR3 nucleotide sequence: TGTGCCAGTAAAACAGGGACAGGGGTAGGCAATCAGCCCCAGCATTTT.

The rearrangement joins TRBV6-1 to TRBJ2-7; TRBD2 agrees at 7 bases. Germline values: CDR1 MNHNS, CDR2 SASEGT. CDR3 length: 15 residues. V lost 7 bases to trimming and J lost 1 base; unmatched junction nucleotides: 10. CDR3 loop: CASTIGTTSSYEQYF. As DNA, the CDR3 is TGTGCCAGCACCATCGGGACTACATCTTCCTACGAGCAGTACTTC.

The chain has TRBV5-1 and TRBJ1-6, with TRBD1 matching 8 bases. Germline CDR1 and CDR2: SGHRS and YFSETQ. With 0 bases clipped from V and 14 bases from J, the junction kept 10 bases outside the gene matches. The CDR3 covers 15 residues. The CDR3 spells CASSLETGEFGALHF. As DNA, the CDR3 is TGCGCCAGCAGCTTGGAGACAGGGGAATTCGGGGCCCTCCACTTT.

This clone turned up a few times. The chain has TRBV6-5 and TRBJ2-5, with 9 nucleotides matching TRBD1. Germline loops: CDR1 MNHEY, CDR2 SVGAGI. The ends lost 0 bases at V and 5 bases at J; junction bases unmatched: 4. This CDR3 contains 15 residues. CDR3 DNA sequence: TGTGCCAGCAGTTACTCGGCAGACAGGGGGGAGACCCAGTACTTC. Translating it yields CASSYSADRGETQYF.

The V and J genes are TRBV28 and TRBJ1-1; D gene uncertain. The CDR3 extends over 13 amino acids. The V end lost 1 base, the J end lost 1 base, and 4 bases lay between the germline ends. Germline lookup yields CDR1 MDHEN and CDR2 SYDVKM. CDR3 bases: TGTGCCAGCAGTTTATCCCGGAACACTGAAGCTTTCTTT. Protein: CASSLSRNTEAFF.

This clone was picked up one time. This sequence joins TRBV5-4 and TRBJ2-3; a weak D match, TRBD2 (6 bases). Per germline, CDR1 SGHNT and CDR2 YYREEE (reference sequence). The CDR3 has 15 residues. The V end lost 0 bases, the J end lost 0 bases, and 8 bases lay between the germline ends. The CDR3 here is CASSLGRESTDTQYF. The CDR3 DNA reads TGTGCCAGCAGCTTGGGCCGGGAGAGCACAGATACGCAGTATTTT.

The V and J genes are TRBV7-3 and TRBJ1-1; TRBD1 matches at 9 bases. Germline-derived CDR1 and CDR2 are SGHTA and FQGTGA. The CDR3 has 14 residues. V was clipped by 5 bases and J by 5 bases; unmatched bases: 6. In nucleotides, the CDR3 is TGTGCCAGCAGCATAGACAGGGGGATGACTGAAGCTTTCTTT. Amino acid sequence: CASSIDRGMTEAFF.

The chain couples TRBV7-2 to TRBJ2-3, with TRBD2 matching 9 bases. The CDR3 spans 16 residues. The germline V gene encodes CDR1 SGHTA and CDR2 FQGNSA. The trim removed 1 base at V and 3 bases at J, leaving 5 bases unmatched. The CDR3 sequence is CASSLVVAGETDTQYF. CDR3 DNA: TGTGCCAGCAGCTTAGTTGTAGCGGGAGAGACAGATACGCAGTATTTT.

The chain recombines TRBV30 with TRBJ1-2; D is unresolved. The V gene's germline CDR1 is GTSNPN and CDR2 SVGIG (reference sequence). V dropped 1 base and J dropped 3 bases, with 15 bases sitting between them. This CDR3 comprises 15 residues. CDR3 residues: CAWSDRHSSHYGYTF. The DNA of the CDR3 is TGTGCCTGGAGTGACAGACATTCCAGCCACTATGGCTACACCTTC.

V and J are TRBV2 and TRBJ1-1; TRBD1 is a possible D gene (5 bases). Germline V gene data show CDR1 as SNHLY and CDR2 as FYNNEI. This CDR3 has 13 residues. The germline V and J ends were trimmed by 6 bases and 1 base, with 9 bases remaining between them. As DNA, the CDR3 is TGTGCCAGCAGAGGACATCCGAACACTGAAGCTTTCTTT. It encodes CASRGHPNTEAFF.

This clone was seen only a few times. This sequence joins TRBV7-9 and TRBJ1-6; D perhaps matches TRBD1 (5 bases). The germline V gene has CDR1 SEHNR and CDR2 FQNEAQ (reference sequence). V gave up 5 bases and J gave up 7 bases, with 9 bases separating them. CDR3 length: 13 amino acids. The CDR3 DNA sequence: TGTGCCAGCAGCGGGGGGACGAATTCACCCCTCCACTTT. Translated: CASSGGTNSPLHF.

The chain has TRBV5-1 and TRBJ2-5; TRBD2 matches at 10 bases. After removal of 4 bases from V and 4 bases from J, the junction contained 4 bases not matched to a gene. This CDR3 region has 14 residues. Looked up from germline, CDR1 is SGHRS and CDR2 is YFSETQ. CDR3 protein: CASSAGLARETQYF. The CDR3 DNA follows: TGCGCCAGCAGCGCGGGACTAGCGAGAGAGACCCAGTACTTC.

This clone was counted a single time. V gene TRBV29-1 combines with J gene TRBJ2-7; tentatively, D is TRBD1 (6 bases). Looked up from germline, CDR1 is SQVTM and CDR2 is ANQGSEA. The V end was cut by 2 bases, the J end by 1 base, with 9 bases between. This CDR3 has 13 amino acids. The CDR3 is CSVETGISYEQYF. The CDR3 DNA sequence: TGCAGCGTTGAAACAGGGATTTCCTACGAGCAGTACTTC.

The genes are TRBV5-1 and TRBJ1-1; 7 positions agree with TRBD1. Germline assignment: CDR1 SGHRS and CDR2 YFSETQ. V lost 4 bases to trimming and J lost 1 base; unmatched junction nucleotides: 7. This CDR3 has 15 amino acids. CDR3 bases: TGCGCCAGCAGCATTTCCGGGACAGAGAACACTGAAGCTTTCTTT. Amino acid sequence: CASSISGTENTEAFF.

The chain uses TRBV30 and TRBJ2-7; 8 bases fit TRBD2. This CDR3 comprises 17 residues. After removal of 3 bases from V and 5 bases from J, the junction contained 18 bases not matched to a gene. Germline CDR1 is GTSNPN and CDR2 is SVGIG (reference sequence). This CDR3 reads CAWRWQGPGTSAHEQYF. The CDR3 region has the DNA TGTGCCTGGAGGTGGCAGGGTCCCGGGACTAGTGCCCACGAGCAGTACTTC.

The J gene is TRBJ2-7, the V gene TRBV6-1; the D is unclear. The CDR3 consists of 11 residues. Looked up from germline, CDR1 is MNHNS and CDR2 is SASEGT. V gave up 5 bases and J gave up 2 bases, with 4 bases separating them. The CDR3 here is CASSITYEQYF. CDR3 DNA: TGTGCCAGCAGTATAACCTACGAGCAGTACTTC.

This clone appeared once. The V gene is TRBV5-1, the J gene TRBJ1-1, with TRBD1 matching over 11 bases. From germline, CDR1 is SGHRS and CDR2 YFSETQ. There are 18 residues in the CDR3. Trimming cost V 7 bases and J 7 bases; bases outside gene matches: 21. The CDR3 region has the DNA TGCGCCAGCGCAGGACAGGGGGCTTCCGGGCGGTCGGGGTTTGAAGCTTTCTTT. Its protein is CASAGQGASGRSGFEAFF.

V and J are TRBV5-1 and TRBJ1-2; the D is unclear. CDR3 length equals 15 residues. Trimming removed 0 bases at V and 0 bases at J, with 9 bases between. Germline V gene sequence: CDR1 SGHRS, CDR2 YFSETQ. The DNA of the CDR3 is TGCGCCAGCAGCTTGGCCGGAGCCGCTAACTATGGCTACACCTTC. Its protein product is CASSLAGAANYGYTF. The full variable domain, completed using reference TRBV5-1 and TRBJ1-2, is KAGVTQTPRYLIKTRGQQVTLSCSPISGHRSVSWYQQTPGQGLQFLFEYFSETQRNKGNFPGRFSGRQFSNSRSEMNVSTLELGDSALYLCASSLAGAANYGYTFGSGTRLTVV.

This clone was observed a few times. The chain carries TRBV30 and TRBJ1-2; D might be TRBD1 (6 bases). This CDR3 region has 13 residues. Germline CDR1 reads GTSNPN; CDR2 reads SVGIG (reference sequence). The V gene lost 0 bases and the J gene lost 7 bases, with 12 bases spanning the gap. CDR3 amino acids: CAWSVSGEGGYTF. CDR3 bases: TGTGCCTGGAGTGTATCAGGGGAGGGTGGCTACACCTTC.

V gene TRBV29-1 combines with J gene TRBJ2-3; D uncertain. With 7 bases removed from V and 3 bases from J, the gap between germline ends came to 11 bases. From germline, CDR1 is SQVTM and CDR2 ANQGSEA. The CDR3 covers 12 residues. The DNA of the CDR3 is TGCAGCGGATCGGGTGCGACAGATACGCAGTATTTT. This gives the protein CSGSGATDTQYF.

The V call is TRBV4-2, the J call TRBJ2-7; 7 nucleotides line up with TRBD2. The CDR3 has 15 residues. CDR1 is LGHNA, CDR2 YNFKEQ, per germline. The trim removed 7 bases at V and 4 bases at J, leaving 13 bases unmatched. The CDR3 DNA reads as TGTGCCAGCACCTCTTGGGCTAGCGGACATTACGAGCAGTACTTC. Its translation is CASTSWASGHYEQYF.

The CDR3 DNA is TGTGCCAGTAAACGTATTTCAGGGTTCGATCAGCCCCAGCATTTT. This gives the protein CASKRISGFDQPQHF. The chain joins TRBV19 to TRBJ1-5; the D gene is possibly TRBD1 (5 bases). The V gene's germline CDR1 is LNHDA and CDR2 SQIVND (reference sequence). There are 15 residues in the CDR3. With 7 bases removed from V and 5 bases from J, the gap between germline ends came to 18 bases.

The gene calls are TRBV6-5 and TRBJ1-1, with TRBD1 as a possible D gene (5 bases). This CDR3 spans 12 amino acids. Germline V gene data show CDR1 as MNHEY and CDR2 as SVGAGI. V shed 5 bases and J shed 3 bases, with 7 bases lying between them. CDR3 region: CASSQGHTEAFF. The DNA for the CDR3 is TGTGCCAGCAGTCAGGGTCACACTGAAGCTTTCTTT.

The chain links TRBV18 to TRBJ2-4; 10 bases agree with TRBD2. CDR3 size: 17 residues. Trimming at V came to 2 bases and at J to 8 bases, leaving 12 bases not matched to a gene. CDR1 is KGHSH, CDR2 LQKENI, per germline. CDR3 in amino acids: CASSPSSSGRNSYIQYF. The CDR3 coding sequence is TGTGCCAGCTCACCAAGTTCTAGCGGGAGAAATTCTTACATTCAGTACTTC.

This clone was counted a single time. The chain employs TRBV10-3 and TRBJ2-7, with 8 bases that match TRBD2. The germline V gene encodes CDR1 ENHRY and CDR2 SYGVKD. CDR3 length: 16 amino acids. With V trimmed by 10 bases and J by 0 bases, 14 bases remained unmatched. CDR3 nucleotide sequence: TGTGCCACCCGGCCGGGGGGGAGAACTATCTCCTACGAGCAGTACTTC. Translating it yields CATRPGGRTISYEQYF.

The rearrangement links TRBV9 to TRBJ1-2; 8 bases fit TRBD1. V dropped 3 bases and J dropped 8; count of bases not matched to a gene: 12. The germline CDR1 and CDR2 sequences are SGDLS and YYNGEE. The CDR3 is 15 amino acids. CDR3 nucleotide sequence: TGTGCCAGCAGCGCCCGGACAGGGAGTAGAGCGGGCTACACCTTC. Its translation is CASSARTGSRAGYTF. The variable domain in full, with the rest retrieved from reference TRBV9 and TRBJ1-2, is DSGVTQTPKHLITATGQRVTLRCSPRSGDLSVYWYQQSLDQGLQFLIQYYNGEERAKGNILERFSAQQFPDLHSELNLSSLELGDSALYFCASSARTGSRAGYTFGSGTRLTVV.

The DNA of the CDR3 is TGTGCCAGCAGCTCCCCGATAGTCGGGGAGCTGTTTTTT. It specifies CASSSPIVGELFF. The rearrangement joins TRBV7-9 to TRBJ2-2; D not resolved. The CDR3 totals 13 residues. Trimming cost V 4 bases and J 7 bases, with 10 bases left between them. Germline assignment: CDR1 SEHNR and CDR2 FQNEAQ (reference sequence). Full variable domain (rest looked up from reference TRBV7-9 and TRBJ2-2): DTGVSQNPRHKITKRGQNVTFRCDPISEHNRLYWYRQTLGQGPEFLTYFQNEAQLEKSRLLSDRFSAERPKGSFSTLEIQRTEQGDSAMYLCASSSPIVGELFFGEGSRLTVL.

The chain carries TRBV2 and TRBJ2-1, with 8 bases that match TRBD1. The germline gives CDR1 SNHLY, CDR2 FYNNEI. V lost 8 bases to trimming and J lost 6 bases; unmatched junction nucleotides: 12. This CDR3 has 15 residues. The CDR3 protein is CASRPTGVMSNEQFF. The CDR3 nucleotides read TGTGCCAGCCGGCCGACAGGGGTGATGAGCAATGAGCAGTTCTTC.

CDR3 residues: CASSLDRDTLNTIYF. CDR3 DNA: TGTGCCAGCAGCTTAGACCGGGACACCCTTAACACCATATATTTT. This chain links TRBV13 with TRBJ1-3; tentatively, D is TRBD1 (6 bases). CDR3 size: 15 residues. The V gene lost 1 base and the J gene lost 7 bases, with 14 bases spanning the gap. In germline, CDR1 is PRHDT, CDR2 FYEKMQ (reference sequence).